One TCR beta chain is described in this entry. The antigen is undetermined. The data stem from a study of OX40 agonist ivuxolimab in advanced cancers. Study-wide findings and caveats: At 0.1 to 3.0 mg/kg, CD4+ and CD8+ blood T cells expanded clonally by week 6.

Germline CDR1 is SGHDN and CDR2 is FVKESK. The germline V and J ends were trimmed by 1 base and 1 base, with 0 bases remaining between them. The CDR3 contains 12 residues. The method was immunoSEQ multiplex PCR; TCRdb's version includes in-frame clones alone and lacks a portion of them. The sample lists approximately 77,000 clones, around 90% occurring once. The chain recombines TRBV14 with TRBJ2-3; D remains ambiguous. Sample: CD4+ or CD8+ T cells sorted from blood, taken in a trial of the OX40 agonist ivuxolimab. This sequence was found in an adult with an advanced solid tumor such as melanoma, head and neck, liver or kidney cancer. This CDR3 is CASSQGTDTQYF. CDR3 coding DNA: TGTGCCAGCAGCCAAGGCACAGATACGCAGTATTTT.